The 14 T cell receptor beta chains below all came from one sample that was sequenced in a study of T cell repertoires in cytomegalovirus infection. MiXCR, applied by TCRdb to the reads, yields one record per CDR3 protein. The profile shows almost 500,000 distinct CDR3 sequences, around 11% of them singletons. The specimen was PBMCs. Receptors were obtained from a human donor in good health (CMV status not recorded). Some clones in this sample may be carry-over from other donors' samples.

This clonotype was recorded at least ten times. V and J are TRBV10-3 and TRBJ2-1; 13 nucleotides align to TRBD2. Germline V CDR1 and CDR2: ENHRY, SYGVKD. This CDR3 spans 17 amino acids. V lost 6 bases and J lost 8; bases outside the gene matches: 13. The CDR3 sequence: CAISPRGTSGASDEQFF. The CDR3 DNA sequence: TGTGCCATCAGCCCCCGGGGGACTAGCGGGGCCAGTGATGAGCAGTTCTTC.

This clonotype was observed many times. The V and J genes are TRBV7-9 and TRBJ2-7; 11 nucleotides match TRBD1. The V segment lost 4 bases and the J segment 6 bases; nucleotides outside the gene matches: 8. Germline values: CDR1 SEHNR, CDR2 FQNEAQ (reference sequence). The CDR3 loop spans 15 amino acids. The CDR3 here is CASSSSGTGGGEQYF. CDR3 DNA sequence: TGTGCCAGCAGCTCTTCCGGGACAGGGGGTGGCGAGCAGTACTTC.

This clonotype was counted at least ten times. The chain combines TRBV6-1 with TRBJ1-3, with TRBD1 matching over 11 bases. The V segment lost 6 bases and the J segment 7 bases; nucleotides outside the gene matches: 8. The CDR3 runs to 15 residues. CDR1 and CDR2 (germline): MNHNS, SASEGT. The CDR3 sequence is CASSPGQGVKNTIYF. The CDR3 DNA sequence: TGTGCCAGCAGCCCGGGACAGGGGGTCAAGAACACCATATATTTT.

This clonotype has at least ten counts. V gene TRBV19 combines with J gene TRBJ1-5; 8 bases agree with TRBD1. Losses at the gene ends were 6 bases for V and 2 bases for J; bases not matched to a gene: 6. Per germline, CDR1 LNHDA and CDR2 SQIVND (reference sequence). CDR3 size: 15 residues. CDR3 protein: CASRMDREGNQPQHF. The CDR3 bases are TGTGCCAGTAGGATGGACAGGGAGGGCAATCAGCCCCAGCATTTT.

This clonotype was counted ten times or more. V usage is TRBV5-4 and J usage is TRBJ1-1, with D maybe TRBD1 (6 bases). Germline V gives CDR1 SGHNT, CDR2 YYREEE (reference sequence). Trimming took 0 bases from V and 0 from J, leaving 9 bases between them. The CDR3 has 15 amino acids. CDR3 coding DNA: TGTGCCAGCAGCTTGGAAGGGGGACTGAACACTGAAGCTTTCTTT. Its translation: CASSLEGGLNTEAFF.

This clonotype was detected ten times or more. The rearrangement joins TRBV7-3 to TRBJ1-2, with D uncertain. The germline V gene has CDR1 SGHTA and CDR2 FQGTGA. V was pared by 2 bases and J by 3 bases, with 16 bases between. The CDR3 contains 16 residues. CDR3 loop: CASSLRAGKLDYGYTF. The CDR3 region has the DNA TGTGCCAGCAGCTTACGGGCGGGGAAGCTAGACTATGGCTACACCTTC.

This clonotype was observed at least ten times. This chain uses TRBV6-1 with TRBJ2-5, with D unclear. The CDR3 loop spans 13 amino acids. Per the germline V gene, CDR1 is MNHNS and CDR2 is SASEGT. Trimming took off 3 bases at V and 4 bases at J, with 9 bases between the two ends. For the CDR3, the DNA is TGTGCCAGCAGTGACTCGTGGCGAGAGACCCAGTACTTC. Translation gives CASSDSWRETQYF.

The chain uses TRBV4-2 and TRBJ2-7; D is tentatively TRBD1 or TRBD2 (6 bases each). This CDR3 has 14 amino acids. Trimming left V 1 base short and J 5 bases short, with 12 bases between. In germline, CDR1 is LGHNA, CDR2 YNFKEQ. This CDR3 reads CASSQGSRGDEQYF. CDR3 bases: TGTGCCAGCAGCCAAGGATCTAGGGGGGACGAGCAGTACTTC.

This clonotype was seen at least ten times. The CDR3 here is CASSLTRGGPDTQYF. CDR3 nucleotide sequence: TGTGCCAGCAGCTTAACACGGGGGGGCCCAGATACGCAGTATTTT. The rearrangement joins TRBV7-3 to TRBJ2-3; 8 bases are a match to TRBD2. Germline CDR1 is SGHTA and CDR2 is FQGTGA. The CDR3 length is 15 residues. V trimming: 0 bases; J trimming: 4 bases; junction bases outside the gene matches: 3.

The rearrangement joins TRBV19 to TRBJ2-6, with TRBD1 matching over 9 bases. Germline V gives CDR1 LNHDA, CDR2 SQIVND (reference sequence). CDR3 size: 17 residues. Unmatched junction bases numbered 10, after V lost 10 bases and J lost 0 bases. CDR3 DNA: TGTGCCACCATAGACAGGGGGTCTTTCTCTGGGGCCAACGTCCTGACTTTC. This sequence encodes CATIDRGSFSGANVLTF.

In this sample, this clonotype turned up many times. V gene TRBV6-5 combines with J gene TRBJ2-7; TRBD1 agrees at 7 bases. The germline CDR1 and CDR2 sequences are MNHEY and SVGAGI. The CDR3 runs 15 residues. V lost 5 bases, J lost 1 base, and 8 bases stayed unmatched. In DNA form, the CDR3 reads TGTGCCAGCAGTCCCGGGACAGCTTTTTCCTACGAGCAGTACTTC. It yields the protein CASSPGTAFSYEQYF.

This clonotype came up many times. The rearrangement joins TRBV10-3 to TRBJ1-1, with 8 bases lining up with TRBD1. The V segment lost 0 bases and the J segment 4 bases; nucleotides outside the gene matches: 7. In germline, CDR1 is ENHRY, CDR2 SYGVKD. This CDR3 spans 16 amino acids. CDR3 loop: CAISESGQGASTEAFF. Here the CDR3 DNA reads TGTGCCATCAGTGAGTCAGGGCAGGGGGCGAGCACTGAAGCTTTCTTT.

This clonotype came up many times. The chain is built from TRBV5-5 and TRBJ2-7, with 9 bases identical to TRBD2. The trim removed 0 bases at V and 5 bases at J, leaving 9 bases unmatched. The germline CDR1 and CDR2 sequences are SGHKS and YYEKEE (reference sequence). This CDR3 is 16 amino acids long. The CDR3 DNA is TGTGCCAGCAGCTTGGTCCCGACTAGCGGAGAAAACGAGCAGTACTTC. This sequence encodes CASSLVPTSGENEQYF.

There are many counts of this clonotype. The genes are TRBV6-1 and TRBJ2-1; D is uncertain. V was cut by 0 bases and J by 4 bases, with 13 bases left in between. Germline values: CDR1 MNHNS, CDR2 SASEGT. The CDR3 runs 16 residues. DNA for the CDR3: TGTGCCAGCAGTGAAGCGCAGCCTGCCCCTTACAATGAGCAGTTCTTC. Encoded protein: CASSEAQPAPYNEQFF.